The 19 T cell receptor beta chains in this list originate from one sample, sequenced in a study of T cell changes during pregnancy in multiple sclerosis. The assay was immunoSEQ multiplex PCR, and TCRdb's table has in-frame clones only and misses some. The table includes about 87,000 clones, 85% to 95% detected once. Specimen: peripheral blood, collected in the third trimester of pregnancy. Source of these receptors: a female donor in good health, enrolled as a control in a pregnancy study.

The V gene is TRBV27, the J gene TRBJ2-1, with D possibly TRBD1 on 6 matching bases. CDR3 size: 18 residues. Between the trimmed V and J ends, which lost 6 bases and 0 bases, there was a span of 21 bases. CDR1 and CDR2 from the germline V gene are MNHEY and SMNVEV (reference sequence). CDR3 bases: TGTGCCAGCAGCGACTTCCAAGGGGGTCCGGCCTCCTACAATGAGCAGTTCTTC. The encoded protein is CASSDFQGGPASYNEQFF.

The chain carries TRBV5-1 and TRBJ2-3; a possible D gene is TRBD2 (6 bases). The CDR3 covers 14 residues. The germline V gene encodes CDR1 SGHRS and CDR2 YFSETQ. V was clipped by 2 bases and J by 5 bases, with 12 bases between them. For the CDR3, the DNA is TGCGCCAGCAGCTTTATGGAGGGAAGAGATACGCAGTATTTT. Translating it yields CASSFMEGRDTQYF.

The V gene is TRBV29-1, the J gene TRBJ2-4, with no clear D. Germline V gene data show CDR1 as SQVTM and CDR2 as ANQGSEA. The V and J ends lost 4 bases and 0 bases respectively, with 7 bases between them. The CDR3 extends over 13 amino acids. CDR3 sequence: CSVAYIAKNIQYF. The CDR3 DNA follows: TGCAGCGTTGCCTATATAGCCAAAAACATTCAGTACTTC.

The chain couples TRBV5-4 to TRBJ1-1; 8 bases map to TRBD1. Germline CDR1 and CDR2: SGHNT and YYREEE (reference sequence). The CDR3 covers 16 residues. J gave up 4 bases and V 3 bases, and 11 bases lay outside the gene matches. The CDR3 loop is CASSYGQGKGGTEAFF. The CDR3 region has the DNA TGTGCCAGCAGCTACGGACAGGGCAAGGGGGGCACTGAAGCTTTCTTT. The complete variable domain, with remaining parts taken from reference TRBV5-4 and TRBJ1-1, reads ETGVTQSPTHLIKTRGQQVTLRCSSQSGHNTVSWYQQALGQGPQFIFQYYREEENGRGNFPPRFSGLQFPNYSSELNVNALELDDSALYLCASSYGQGKGGTEAFFGQGTRLTVV.

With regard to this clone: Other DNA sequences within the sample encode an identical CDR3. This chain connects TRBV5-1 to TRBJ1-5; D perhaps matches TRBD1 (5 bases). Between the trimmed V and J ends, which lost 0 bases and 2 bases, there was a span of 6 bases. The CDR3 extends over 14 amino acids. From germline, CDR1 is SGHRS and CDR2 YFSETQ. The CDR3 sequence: CASSLEGGNQPQHF. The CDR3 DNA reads TGCGCCAGCAGCTTGGAAGGGGGCAATCAGCCCCAGCATTTT. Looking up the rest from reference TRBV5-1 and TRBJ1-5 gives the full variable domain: KAGVTQTPRYLIKTRGQQVTLSCSPISGHRSVSWYQQTPGQGLQFLFEYFSETQRNKGNFPGRFSGRQFSNSRSEMNVSTLELGDSALYLCASSLEGGNQPQHFGDGTRLSIL.

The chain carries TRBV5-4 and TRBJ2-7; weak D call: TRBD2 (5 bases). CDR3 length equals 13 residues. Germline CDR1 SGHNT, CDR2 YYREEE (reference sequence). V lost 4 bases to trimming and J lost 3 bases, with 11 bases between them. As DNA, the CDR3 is TGTGCCAGCAGCCACGGAGAGGGCTACGAGCAGTACTTC. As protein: CASSHGEGYEQYF.

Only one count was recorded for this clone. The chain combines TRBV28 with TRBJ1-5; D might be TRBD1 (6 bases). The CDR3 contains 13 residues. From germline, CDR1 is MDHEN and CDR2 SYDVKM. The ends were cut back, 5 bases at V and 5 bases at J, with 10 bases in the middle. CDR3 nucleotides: TGTGCCAGCAGTCCGAGGACAGATCAGCCCCAGCATTTT. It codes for CASSPRTDQPQHF.

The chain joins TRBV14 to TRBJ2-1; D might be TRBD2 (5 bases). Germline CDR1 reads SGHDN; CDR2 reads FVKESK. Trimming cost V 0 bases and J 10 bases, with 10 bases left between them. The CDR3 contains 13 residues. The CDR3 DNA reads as TGTGCCAGCAGCCAAGATGCAAGAGGGGAGCAGTTCTTC. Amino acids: CASSQDARGEQFF.

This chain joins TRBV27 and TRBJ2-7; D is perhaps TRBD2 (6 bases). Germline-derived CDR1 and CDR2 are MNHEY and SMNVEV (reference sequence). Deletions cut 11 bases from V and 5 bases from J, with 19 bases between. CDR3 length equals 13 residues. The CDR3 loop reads CAVGVPGTHEQYF. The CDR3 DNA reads TGTGCCGTCGGCGTCCCAGGGACTCACGAGCAGTACTTC.

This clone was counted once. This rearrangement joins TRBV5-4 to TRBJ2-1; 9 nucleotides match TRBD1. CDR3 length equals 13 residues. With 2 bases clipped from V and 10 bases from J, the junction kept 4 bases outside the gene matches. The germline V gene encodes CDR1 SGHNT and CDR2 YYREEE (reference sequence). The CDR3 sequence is CASSFSGTGEQFF. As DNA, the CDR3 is TGTGCCAGCAGCTTCTCCGGGACAGGGGAGCAGTTCTTC.

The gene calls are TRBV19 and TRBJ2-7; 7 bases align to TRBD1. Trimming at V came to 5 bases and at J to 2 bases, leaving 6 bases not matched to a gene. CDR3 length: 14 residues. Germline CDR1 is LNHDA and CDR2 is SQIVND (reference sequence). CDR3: CASSQGQLPYEQYF. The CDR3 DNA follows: TGTGCCAGTAGTCAGGGACAGTTACCCTACGAGCAGTACTTC.

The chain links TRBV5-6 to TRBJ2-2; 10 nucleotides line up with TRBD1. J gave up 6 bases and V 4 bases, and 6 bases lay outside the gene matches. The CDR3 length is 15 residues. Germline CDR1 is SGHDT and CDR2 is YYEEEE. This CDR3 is CASSKDRGRAGELFF. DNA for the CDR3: TGTGCCAGCAGCAAAGACAGGGGGCGAGCCGGGGAGCTGTTTTTT.

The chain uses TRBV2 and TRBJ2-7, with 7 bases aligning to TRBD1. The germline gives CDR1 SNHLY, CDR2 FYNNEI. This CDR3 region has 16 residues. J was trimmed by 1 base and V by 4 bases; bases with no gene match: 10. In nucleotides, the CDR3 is TGTGCCAGCAGTGTAAAAAGGGACAGAGTTTCCTACGAGCAGTACTTC. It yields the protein CASSVKRDRVSYEQYF.

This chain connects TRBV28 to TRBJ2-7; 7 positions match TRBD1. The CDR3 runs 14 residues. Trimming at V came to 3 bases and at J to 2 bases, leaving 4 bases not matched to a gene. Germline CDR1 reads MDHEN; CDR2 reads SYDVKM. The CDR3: CASSLETGTYEQYF. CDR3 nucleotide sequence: TGTGCCAGCAGTTTGGAGACAGGGACCTACGAGCAGTACTTC.

DNA for the CDR3: TGTGCCAGCAGTGAAGGGACTAGCGTCTACGAGCAGTACTTC. The encoded protein is CASSEGTSVYEQYF. The chain is built from TRBV6-1 and TRBJ2-7, with TRBD2 matching 9 bases. Germline V gives CDR1 MNHNS, CDR2 SASEGT. After removal of 1 base from V and 3 bases from J, the junction contained 1 base not matched to a gene. The CDR3 has 14 residues.

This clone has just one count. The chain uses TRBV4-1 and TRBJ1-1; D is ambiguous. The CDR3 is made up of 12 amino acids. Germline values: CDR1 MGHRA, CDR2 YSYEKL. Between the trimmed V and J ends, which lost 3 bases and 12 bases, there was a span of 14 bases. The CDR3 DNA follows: TGCGCCAGCAGCCAGTCGTCAGAGAGGACTTTCTTT. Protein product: CASSQSSERTFF.

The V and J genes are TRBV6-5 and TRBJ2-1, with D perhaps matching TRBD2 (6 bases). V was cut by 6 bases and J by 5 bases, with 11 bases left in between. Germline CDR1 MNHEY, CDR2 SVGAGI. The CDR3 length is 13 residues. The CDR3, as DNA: TGTGCCAGCAGCACGACTAGGGACAATGAGCAGTTCTTC. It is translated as CASSTTRDNEQFF.

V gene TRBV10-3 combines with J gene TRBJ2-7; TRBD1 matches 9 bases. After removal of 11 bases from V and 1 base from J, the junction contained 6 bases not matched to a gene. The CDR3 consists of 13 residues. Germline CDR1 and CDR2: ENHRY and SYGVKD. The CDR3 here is CAAAGTGSYEQYF. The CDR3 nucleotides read TGTGCCGCTGCCGGGACAGGGTCCTACGAGCAGTACTTC.

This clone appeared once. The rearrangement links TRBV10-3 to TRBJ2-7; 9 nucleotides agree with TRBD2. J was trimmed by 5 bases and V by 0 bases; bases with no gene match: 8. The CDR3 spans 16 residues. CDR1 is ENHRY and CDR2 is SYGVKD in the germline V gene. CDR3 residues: CAISESLAGVLDEQYF. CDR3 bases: TGTGCCATCAGTGAGTCTTTAGCGGGAGTGCTCGACGAGCAGTACTTC.